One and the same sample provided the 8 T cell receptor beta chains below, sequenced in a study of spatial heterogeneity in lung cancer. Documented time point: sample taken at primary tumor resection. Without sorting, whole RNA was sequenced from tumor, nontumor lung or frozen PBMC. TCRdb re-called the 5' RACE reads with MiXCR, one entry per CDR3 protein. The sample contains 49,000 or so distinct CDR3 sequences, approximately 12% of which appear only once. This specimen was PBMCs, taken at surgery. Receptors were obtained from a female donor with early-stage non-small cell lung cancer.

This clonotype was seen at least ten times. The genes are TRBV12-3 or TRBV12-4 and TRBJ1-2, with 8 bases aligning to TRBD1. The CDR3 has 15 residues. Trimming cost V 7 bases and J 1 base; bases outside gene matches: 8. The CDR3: CASNTEQGVNYGYTF. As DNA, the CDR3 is TGTGCCAGCAACACAGAACAGGGGGTTAACTATGGCTACACCTTC.

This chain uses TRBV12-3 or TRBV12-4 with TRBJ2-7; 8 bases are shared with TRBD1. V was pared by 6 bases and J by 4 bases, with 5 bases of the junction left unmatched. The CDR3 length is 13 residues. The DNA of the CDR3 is TGTGCCAGCAGCCACGGGACAGGATACGAGCAGTACTTC. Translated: CASSHGTGYEQYF.

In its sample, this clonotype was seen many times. CDR3 region: CASTERGGSGANVLTF. The CDR3 coding sequence is TGTGCCAGCACCGAGAGGGGGGGCTCTGGGGCCAACGTCCTGACTTTC. The chain employs TRBV12-3 or TRBV12-4 and TRBJ2-6; a weak D match, TRBD2 (7 bases). This CDR3 is built from 16 residues. V lost 7 bases to trimming and J lost 0 bases, with 13 bases between them.

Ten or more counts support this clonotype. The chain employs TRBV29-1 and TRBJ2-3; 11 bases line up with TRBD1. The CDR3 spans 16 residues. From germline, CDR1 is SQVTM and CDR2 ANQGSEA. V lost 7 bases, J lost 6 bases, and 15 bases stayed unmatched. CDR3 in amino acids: CSAAQTRDRGADTQYF. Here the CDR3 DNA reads TGCAGCGCCGCCCAGACCCGGGACAGGGGGGCGGATACGCAGTATTTT.

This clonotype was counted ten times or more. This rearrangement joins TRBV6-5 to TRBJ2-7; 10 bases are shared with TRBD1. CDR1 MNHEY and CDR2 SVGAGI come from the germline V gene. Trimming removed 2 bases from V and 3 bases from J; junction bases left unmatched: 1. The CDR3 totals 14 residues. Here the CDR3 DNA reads TGTGCCAGCAGTTACCGGGACAGGGGCTACGAGCAGTACTTC. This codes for CASSYRDRGYEQYF.

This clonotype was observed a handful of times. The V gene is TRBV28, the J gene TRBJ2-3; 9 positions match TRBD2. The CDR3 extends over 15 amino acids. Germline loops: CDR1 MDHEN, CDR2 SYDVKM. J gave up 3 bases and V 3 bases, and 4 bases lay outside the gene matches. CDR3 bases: TGTGCCAGCAGTTTCGCGGGGGGGCAGACAGATACGCAGTATTTT. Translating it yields CASSFAGGQTDTQYF.

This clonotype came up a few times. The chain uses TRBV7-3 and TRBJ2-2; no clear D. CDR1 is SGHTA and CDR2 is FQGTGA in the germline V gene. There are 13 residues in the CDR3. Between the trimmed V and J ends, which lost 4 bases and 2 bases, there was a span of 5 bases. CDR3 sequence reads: CASSSKNTGELFF. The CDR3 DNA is TGTGCCAGCAGCTCAAAAAACACCGGGGAGCTGTTTTTT. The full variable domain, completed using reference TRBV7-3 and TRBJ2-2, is GAGVSQTPSNKVTEKGKYVELRCDPISGHTALYWYRQSLGQGPEFLIYFQGTGAADDSGLPNDRFFAVRPEGSVSTLKIQRTERGDSAVYLCASSSKNTGELFFGEGSRLTVL.

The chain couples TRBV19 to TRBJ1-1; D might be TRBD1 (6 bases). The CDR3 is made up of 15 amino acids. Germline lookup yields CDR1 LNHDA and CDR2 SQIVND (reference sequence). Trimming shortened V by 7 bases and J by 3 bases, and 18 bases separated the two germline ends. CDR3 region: CASIHLQGVHTEAFF. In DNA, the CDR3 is TGTGCCAGTATTCACTTACAGGGAGTTCACACTGAAGCTTTCTTT.